The 7 T cell receptor beta chains given below trace back to one sample, sequenced in a study of blood T cell repertoires in COVID-19. Here immunoSEQ multiplex PCR was the method, and the copy in TCRdb shows in-frame clones only, minus some. The table lists about 260,000 clones, over 80% of them singletons. Source material: PBMCs or T cells enriched from blood (not recorded which). Source of these receptors: a man aged 50-60 years who had been exposed to COVID-19.

The chain uses TRBV24-1 and TRBJ1-2; D is ambiguous. The CDR3 has 13 amino acids. Trimming removed 4 bases at V and 5 bases at J, with 10 bases between. CDR1 and CDR2 from the germline V gene are KGHDR and SFDVKD. CDR3 sequence (DNA): TGTGCCACCAGTGACACCAGAGGGTATGGCTACACCTTC. It encodes CATSDTRGYGYTF.

A single count supports this clone. The chain has TRBV24-1 and TRBJ2-1; a weak D match, TRBD1 (6 bases). The CDR3 is 15 residues long. The V gene lost 1 base and the J gene lost 7 bases, with 13 bases spanning the gap. CDR1 is KGHDR and CDR2 is SFDVKD in the germline V gene. The CDR3 DNA reads TGTGCCACCAGTGATTTCAGGGGCGCCGGTAATGAGCAGTTCTTC. Protein: CATSDFRGAGNEQFF.

This chain uses TRBV7-2 with TRBJ1-1, with 8 bases lining up with TRBD1. Unmatched junction bases numbered 7, after V lost 3 bases and J lost 4 bases. This CDR3 spans 15 amino acids. The germline V gene has CDR1 SGHTA and CDR2 FQGNSA. CDR3 region: CASSFTTGVATEAFF. CDR3 coding DNA: TGTGCCAGCAGCTTCACGACAGGGGTCGCCACTGAAGCTTTCTTT. Complete variable domain (other parts from reference TRBV7-2 and TRBJ1-1): GAGVSQSPSNKVTEKGKDVELRCDPISGHTALYWYRQSLGQGLEFLIYFQGNSAPDKSGLPSDRFSAERTGGSVSTLTIQRTQQEDSAVYLCASSFTTGVATEAFFGQGTRLTVV.

The gene calls are TRBV21-1 and TRBJ1-1. TRBV21-1 is classified as a pseudogene. This CDR3 is built from 14 residues. The CDR3 coding sequence is TGTGCCAGCACCGCCGGTGTGGCGCGGACTGAAGCTTTCTTT. The encoded protein is CASTAGVARTEAFF.

The chain couples TRBV10-3 to TRBJ1-2; 8 nucleotides align to TRBD1. Germline CDR1 ENHRY, CDR2 SYGVKD. Trimming took 1 base from V and 3 from J; bases not matched to a gene: 7. The CDR3 is 16 residues long. In DNA form, the CDR3 reads TGTGCCATCAGTGAGTTTGGGACAGGTGGTGACTATGGCTACACCTTC. Protein product: CAISEFGTGGDYGYTF.

The rearrangement joins TRBV19 to TRBJ1-2, with 10 positions matching TRBD1. The CDR3 contains 14 residues. Germline CDR1 and CDR2: LNHDA and SQIVND (reference sequence). J gave up 3 bases and V 5 bases, and 3 bases lay outside the gene matches. CDR3 loop: CASSWTGGHYGYTF. In DNA, the CDR3 is TGTGCCAGTAGTTGGACAGGGGGGCACTATGGCTACACCTTC.

V is TRBV4-1 and J is TRBJ1-2; D not resolved. The germline CDR1 and CDR2 sequences are MGHRA and YSYEKL. The CDR3 covers 13 residues. Trimming stripped 0 bases from V and 2 bases from J, with 4 bases between. The CDR3, as DNA: TGCGCCAGCAGCCAAGAGCGAAACTATGGCTACACCTTC. Translation: CASSQERNYGYTF.